Each of the 14 T cell receptor beta chains below was sequenced from the same sample in a study of regulatory T cells in long-lasting Graves disease. Arm-PCR with iRepertoire HTBI primers amplified the CDR3 regions for these TCR beta libraries. From the multiplex PCR reads, TCRdb called clonotypes with MiXCR, one entry per CDR3 protein. The table lists roughly 450,000 distinct CDR3 sequences, 20% to 25% of them singletons, with 7.8% in the top ten. Documented time point: persistent/refractory GD, antithyroid drugs over 5 years with positive TRAb. The TCR library was made from RNA extracted from PBMCs. Sequencing used peripheral blood mononuclear cells (PBMCs), obtained when the disease was refractory, from a patient treated with antithyroid drugs. All receptors come from a female donor with Graves disease.

In its sample, this clonotype was seen many times. The chain carries TRBV29-1 and TRBJ1-1, with 9 bases fitting TRBD1. J was trimmed by 0 bases and V by 7 bases; bases with no gene match: 12. The CDR3 length is 16 residues. The germline CDR1 and CDR2 sequences are SQVTM and ANQGSEA. The DNA for the CDR3 is TGCAGCGCCTCGGACAGGGGTCGAAAGATGAACACTGAAGCTTTCTTT. It translates to CSASDRGRKMNTEAFF.

In its sample, this clonotype was seen a few times. The rearrangement uses TRBV3-1 and TRBJ1-1; D gene unclear. V was pared by 4 bases and J by 3 bases, with 12 bases between. Germline V gene lookup returns CDR1 LGHDT and CDR2 YNNKEL (reference sequence). The CDR3 loop spans 14 amino acids. Here the CDR3 DNA reads TGTGCCAGCAGCCCAACCGGGTCCTACACTGAAGCTTTCTTT. Translated, it gives CASSPTGSYTEAFF. The whole variable domain, remainder taken from reference TRBV3-1 and TRBJ1-1, is DTAVSQTPKYLVTQMGNDKSIKCEQNLGHDTMYWYKQDSKKFLKIMFSYNNKELIINETVPNRFSPKSPDKAHLNLHINSLELGDSAVYFCASSPTGSYTEAFFGQGTRLTVV.

The chain joins TRBV28 to TRBJ2-7; D gene ambiguous. V lost 5 bases and J lost 7, with 12 bases in between. The length of the CDR3 is 12 residues. The germline CDR1 and CDR2 sequences are MDHEN and SYDVKM. CDR3 region: CASSLPTREQYF. The CDR3 DNA reads TGTGCCAGCAGTCTACCCACCAGAGAGCAGTACTTC.

Points on this clonotype: Given a much more abundant clone one base away, this may be a read error. The CDR3 carries no conserved terminal phenylalanine or tryptophan, so it likely arises from a read error. This chain uses TRBV4-1 with TRBJ2-5; 8 nucleotides align to TRBD1. This CDR3 region has 15 residues. Germline V lookup: CDR1 MGHRA, CDR2 YSYEKL. The ends lost 1 base at V and 5 bases at J; junction bases unmatched: 6. This chain's CDR3 is CASSQGQGLVETQYL. CDR3 DNA: TGCGCCAGCAGCCAAGGACAGGGGTTAGTGGAGACCCAGTACCTC.

The rearrangement uses TRBV6-1 and TRBJ1-5; no clear D gene. V lost 5 bases and J 7 bases, leaving 15 bases between the germline ends. Germline values: CDR1 MNHNS, CDR2 SASEGT. The CDR3 contains 14 residues. The chain's CDR3 is CASSTSRAQQPQHF. CDR3 in DNA: TGTGCCAGCAGTACTTCACGAGCACAGCAGCCCCAGCATTTT.

This clonotype has at least ten counts. The rearrangement links TRBV12-3 or TRBV12-4 to TRBJ2-2; D perhaps matches TRBD2 (6 bases). The V and J ends lost 5 bases and 7 bases respectively, with 23 bases between them. The CDR3 is made up of 17 amino acids. The CDR3 DNA follows: TGTGCCAGCAGTCCCGCCGCCGGGACTGGTGTCGACGGGGAGCTGTTTTTT. Translating it yields CASSPAAGTGVDGELFF.

This clonotype was recorded at least ten times. J is TRBJ1-1 and V is TRBV27; D ambiguous. The CDR3 is made up of 14 amino acids. The germline gives CDR1 MNHEY, CDR2 SMNVEV (reference sequence). V lost 6 bases to trimming and J lost 7 bases, with 18 bases between them. CDR3 bases: TGTGCCAGCAGCTCTCCCGACGAAGCAAGTGAAGCTTTCTTT. Translation gives CASSSPDEASEAFF.

A remark on this clonotype: Being one base from a much bigger clone, this may be a read error. V and J are TRBV7-4 and TRBJ2-5; 10 bases map to TRBD2. The V gene's germline CDR1 is SGHVT and CDR2 SQSDAQ. The CDR3 sequence is 15 residues long. Written as DNA, the CDR3 is TGTACCAGCAGCCCAGCGGGAGGGCCTGTGGAGACCCAGTACTTC. As protein: CTSSPAGGPVETQYF.

The rearrangement uses TRBV12-3 or TRBV12-4 and TRBJ2-7, with D possibly matching TRBD1 (6 bases). CDR3 length equals 14 residues. Trimming cost V 6 bases and J 12 bases, with 24 bases left between them. The CDR3 bases are TGTGCCAGCAGCACAACCCGAGGACAGAGCAAGTCGTACTTC. The encoded protein is CASSTTRGQSKSYF.

A remark on this clonotype: At one end, the junction sequence differs from germline, possibly due to a read error. The J gene is TRBJ1-2, the V gene TRBV28, with D possibly matching TRBD1 (5 bases). This CDR3 is built from 15 residues. The germline V gene encodes CDR1 MDHEN and CDR2 SYDVKM. The CDR3 sequence is CGSRREAGLTYGYTF. In DNA, the CDR3 is TGTGGCAGCAGGAGGGAGGCAGGGCTCACCTATGGCTACACCTTC.

This clonotype was seen repeatedly, ten times or more. CDR3 in amino acids: CASSYPSRGGATYEQYF. In DNA form, the CDR3 reads TGTGCCAGCAGTTACCCCTCCAGGGGAGGGGCAACCTACGAGCAGTACTTC. V and J are TRBV6-5 and TRBJ2-7, with TRBD2 as a possible D gene (7 bases). Per the germline V gene, CDR1 is MNHEY and CDR2 is SVGAGI. The CDR3 consists of 17 residues. Trimming pared 2 bases from V and 2 bases from J, leaving 19 bases between.

This clonotype appeared a single time. V usage is TRBV20-1 and J usage is TRBJ1-3; D unresolved. The V gene lost 2 bases and the J gene lost 7 bases, with 12 bases spanning the gap. This CDR3 comprises 13 residues. CDR1 is DFQATT and CDR2 is SNEGSKA in the germline V gene (reference sequence). The DNA for the CDR3 is TGCAGTGCTAGACAAATGACCCGGAACACCATATATTTT. This gives the protein CSARQMTRNTIYF.

This clonotype showed up just a few times. The DNA for the CDR3 is TGTGCCAGCAGCCAAGAATTCGTCTCCTACGAGCAGTACTTC. Its translation is CASSQEFVSYEQYF. The chain joins TRBV3-1 to TRBJ2-7; the D is unclear. The germline gives CDR1 LGHDT, CDR2 YNNKEL (reference sequence). V lost 0 bases and J lost 0, with 6 bases in between. The CDR3 runs to 14 residues.

The chain couples TRBV11-2 to TRBJ1-4; 11 positions agree with TRBD1. This CDR3 comprises 16 residues. V was clipped by 3 bases and J by 2 bases; unmatched bases: 2. CDR1 SGHAT and CDR2 FQNNGV come from the germline V gene. CDR3 DNA sequence: TGTGCCAGCAGCTTCGGGACAGGGGGGACTAATGAAAAACTGTTTTTT. This codes for CASSFGTGGTNEKLFF.